The entry below gives a single T cell receptor (beta chain) sequence along with its context. The specificity of this receptor is unknown. Base qualities are missing; no much larger clone stands one base away. The immunoSEQ Assay, a bias-controlled multiplex PCR, was used to amplify TCRbeta CDR3 regions from genomic DNA. Under the source paper's analysis protocol: Nucleated cell counts per sample were estimated from amplification of reference gene primers within the assay. To quantify the absolute abundance of each unique TCRbeta CDR3 rearrangement, sequence reads were collapsed and filtered. For each sample, productive Simpson clonality was calculated as the square root of Simpson's diversity index over productive rearrangements. Sourced from immuneACCESS, this table was stored by TCRdb with only in-frame sequences that have V and J called. A share of the clones is absent; for the studies checked, an unresolved V gene accounts for under half, and the remainder has no known explanation. From that table come the V and J calls and clone size; the DNA was used to work out D and trimming. The sample has 100,000 to 150,000 clones on record, about 91% of them singletons. The ten largest clones capture 10% of the sample.

Whole blood was collected in K2EDTA tubes by collaborating institutions according to the institutions' own protocols. For TCRbeta analysis, collaborator samples were shipped as frozen whole blood, as isolated PBMCs, or as DNA extracted from either sample type. This record comes from a study of blood T cell repertoires in COVID-19 (dated by TCRdb to the early 2020s). Looking at the study overall: Samples from collaborators originated in the United States, Italy and Spain and spanned both the acute and convalescent phases of COVID-19. The dataset comprised deeply sampled blood TCRbeta repertoires from subjects exposed to, actively infected with, or recovered from COVID-19. The sample metadata nearly always contained a de-identified subject ID, COVID-19 status, age in years and sex. The samples were drawn from two sources: the first 160 participants of the ongoing ImmuneRACE study, and 1,200 or so subjects contributed by 6 global collaborators. A freely available public database, intended as a resource for researchers studying the immune response to SARS-CoV-2, is where the repertoires were released. Where available, HLA class I and class II types were taken from metadata supplied by the sample provider and were not determined by assay-based typing. The material from the prospective study consisted of cDNA or gDNA derived from T cells, B-cell-depleted T cells, or PBMCs. Summary of the overall study and its limitations: The quantity of clinical and demographic metadata differed by source and by participant and was supplied without curation.

The source of this sequence is a man aged 50 to 59 with acute or convalescent COVID-19. The sample was peripheral blood.

For the CDR3, the sequence is CASSPRQGGNTEAFF. The DNA sequence is as follows: TGTGCCAGCAGTCCCCGACAGGGTGGGAACACTGAAGCTTTCTTT. The chain is assembled from TRBV2 and TRBJ1-1; a stretch of 7 junction bases matches TRBD1. The CDR3 measures 15 amino acids from cysteine to phenylalanine. Just the 45-base CDR3 DNA is kept, in frame starting at base 1. According to the germline V gene, CDR1 reads SNHLY and CDR2 reads FYNNEI. Trimming accounts for 5 bases at V and 1 base at J, while the number of junction bases matched to no gene is 7. With the rest looked up from the reference TRBV2 and TRBJ1-1 genes rather than sequenced, the full variable domain is EPEVTQTPSHQVTQMGQEVILRCVPISNHLYFYWYRQILGQKVEFLVSFYNNEISEKSEIFDDQFSVERPDGSNFTLKIRSTKLEDSAMYFCASSPRQGGNTEAFFGQGTRLTVV.